This entry features one TCR beta chain sequence. Antigen specificity is unknown. This record comes from a study of beta chain features in type 1 diabetes. General study results and limits: TCRB CDR3s were moderately but significantly shorter in Type 1 diabetes patients in all four CD4+ subsets. When cDNA is sequenced, cells with high TCR expression could be over-represented.

One heparinised blood draw, averaging about 100 mL, came from each donor. TCRB transcripts that were expressed got sequenced, as all of the isolated RNA had been reverse transcribed. Clones were sequenced by immunoSEQ multiplex PCR, and TCRdb holds only the in-frame ones, with some missing. In the table there are about 160,000 clones, roughly 59% of which are singletons. CDR3 length: 13 residues. With 4 bases removed from V and 4 bases from J, the gap between germline ends came to 13 bases. Germline loops: CDR1 SQVTM, CDR2 ANQGSEA. The V and J genes are TRBV29-1 and TRBJ2-5; D is possibly TRBD2 (5 bases). Sequencing was carried out using naive CD4+ T cells from blood. This TCR was sampled from a man aged 30 to 39 with type 1 diabetes. The CDR3 loop is CSVALGSGETQYF. The CDR3 DNA follows: TGCAGCGTTGCCTTGGGGAGTGGAGAGACCCAGTACTTC.